This T cell receptor (beta chain) was sequenced during a study of blood T cell repertoires in COVID-19. Study context: Samples taken during acute and convalescent COVID-19 were collected in the United States, Italy and Spain. Sources were T cells, B-cell-depleted T cells, or PBMCs; the material itself was cDNA or gDNA.

Per the original data handling: Researchers report that nucleated cell counts were estimated from reference gene primer amplification. Data came from immunoSEQ multiplex PCR; TCRdb stores just in-frame clones and leaves some out. V and J calls plus clone size are reproduced from that table; the DNA served to infer D and trimming. Among tens of thousands of clones listed, around 81% were seen once. The CDR3 is made up of 11 amino acids. Per germline, CDR1 SGHVS and CDR2 FNYEAQ. V lost 5 bases, J lost 6 bases, and 6 bases lay in between. The sequence was obtained from a woman between 70 and 85 years old with acute or convalescent COVID-19. Sequencing was performed on peripheral blood. The V and J genes are TRBV7-6 and TRBJ2-3; D unclear. CDR3 DNA sequence: TGTGCCAGCAGCCCACAGGATACGCAGTATTTT. Translated, it gives CASSPQDTQYF.